Detailed here is one T cell receptor beta chain. The CDR3 contains 17 residues. Germline-derived CDR1 and CDR2 are SGHVS and FNYEAQ. Trimming took 1 base from V and 0 from J, leaving 12 bases between them. This specimen belongs to a study of low-dose radiotherapy and immunotherapy resistance in tumors. Covering alpha and beta chains, TRAV- and TRBV-specific primers were used for the first-strand cDNA. It was with a constant-region primer and a V-primer adapter that TCRs were amplified over around 20 PCR cycles. A single record per CDR3 protein comes from TCRdb applying MiXCR to the reads. The sample has around 10,000 distinct CDR3 sequences, roughly half seen once. Low-dose radiotherapy and low-dose cyclophosphamide, together with aspirin, ipilimumab and nivolumab, were given to donors.

This sequence was found in a human donor with advanced metastatic prostate, ovarian, gallbladder or colorectal cancer (not recorded which). This table probably holds off-target reads from a library built for another chain. The chain links TRBV7-6 to TRBJ2-2; perhaps D is TRBD1 or TRBD2 (6 bases each). CDR3: CASSLVRRGANTGELFF. Written as DNA, the CDR3 is TGTGCCAGCAGCTTAGTGCGGAGGGGGGCGAACACCGGGGAGCTGTTTTTT.